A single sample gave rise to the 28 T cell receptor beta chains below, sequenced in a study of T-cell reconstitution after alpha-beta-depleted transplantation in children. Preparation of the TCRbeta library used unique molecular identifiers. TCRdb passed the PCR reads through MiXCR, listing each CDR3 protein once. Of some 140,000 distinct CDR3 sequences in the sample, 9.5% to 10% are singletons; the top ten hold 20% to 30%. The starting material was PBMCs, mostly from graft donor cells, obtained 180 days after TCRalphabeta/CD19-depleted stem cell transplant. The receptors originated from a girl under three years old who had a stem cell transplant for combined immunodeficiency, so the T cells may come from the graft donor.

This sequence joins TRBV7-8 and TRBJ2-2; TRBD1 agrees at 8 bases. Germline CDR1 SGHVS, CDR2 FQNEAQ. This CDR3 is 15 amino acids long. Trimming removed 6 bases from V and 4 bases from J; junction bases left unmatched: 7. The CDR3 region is CASRSGTGFTGELFF. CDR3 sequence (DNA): TGTGCCAGCAGATCCGGGACAGGCTTCACCGGGGAGCTGTTTTTT.

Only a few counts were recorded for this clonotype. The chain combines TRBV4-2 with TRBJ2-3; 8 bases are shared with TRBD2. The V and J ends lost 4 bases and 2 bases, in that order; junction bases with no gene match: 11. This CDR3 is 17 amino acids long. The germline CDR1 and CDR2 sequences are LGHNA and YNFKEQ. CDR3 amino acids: CASSPEGLAGPTDTQYF. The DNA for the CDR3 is TGTGCCAGCAGCCCTGAGGGGCTAGCGGGCCCCACAGATACGCAGTATTTT.

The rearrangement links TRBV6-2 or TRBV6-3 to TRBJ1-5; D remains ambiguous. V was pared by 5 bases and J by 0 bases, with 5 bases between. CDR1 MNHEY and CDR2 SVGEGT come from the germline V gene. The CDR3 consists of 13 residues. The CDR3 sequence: CASSISSNQPQHF. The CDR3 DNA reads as TGTGCCAGCAGTATATCTAGCAATCAGCCCCAGCATTTT.

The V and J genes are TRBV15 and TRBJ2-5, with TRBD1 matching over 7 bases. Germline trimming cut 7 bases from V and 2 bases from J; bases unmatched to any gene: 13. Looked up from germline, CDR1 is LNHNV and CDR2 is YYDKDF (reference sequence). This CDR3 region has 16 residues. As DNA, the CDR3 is TGTGCCACCACCCCGGACAGGCCCAGCCTTCAAGAGACCCAGTACTTC. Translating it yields CATTPDRPSLQETQYF.

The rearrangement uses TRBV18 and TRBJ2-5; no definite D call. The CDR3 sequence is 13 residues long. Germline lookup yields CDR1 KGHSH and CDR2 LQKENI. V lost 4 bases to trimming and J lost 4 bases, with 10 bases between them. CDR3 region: CASSRSVGETQYF. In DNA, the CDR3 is TGTGCCAGCTCACGGTCGGTGGGAGAGACCCAGTACTTC.

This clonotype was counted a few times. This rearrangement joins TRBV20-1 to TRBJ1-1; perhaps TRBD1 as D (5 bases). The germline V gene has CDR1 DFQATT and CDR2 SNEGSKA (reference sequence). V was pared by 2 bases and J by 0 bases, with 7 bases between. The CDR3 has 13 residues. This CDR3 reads CSARQGLNTEAFF. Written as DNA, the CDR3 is TGCAGTGCTAGACAGGGTCTGAACACTGAAGCTTTCTTT.

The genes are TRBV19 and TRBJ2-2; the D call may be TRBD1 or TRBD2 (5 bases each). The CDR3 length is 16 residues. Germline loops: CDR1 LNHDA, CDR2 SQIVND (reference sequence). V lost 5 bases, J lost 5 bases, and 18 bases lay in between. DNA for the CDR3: TGTGCCAGTAGTCCCGGGACCCCTCGGATGACCGGGGAGCTGTTTTTT. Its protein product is CASSPGTPRMTGELFF.

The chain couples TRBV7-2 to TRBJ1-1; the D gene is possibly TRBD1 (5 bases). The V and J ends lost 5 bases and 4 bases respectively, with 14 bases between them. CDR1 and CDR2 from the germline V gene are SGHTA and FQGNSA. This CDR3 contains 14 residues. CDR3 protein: CASSAQVRVTEAFF. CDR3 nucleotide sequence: TGTGCCAGCAGCGCACAGGTAAGGGTCACTGAAGCTTTCTTT.

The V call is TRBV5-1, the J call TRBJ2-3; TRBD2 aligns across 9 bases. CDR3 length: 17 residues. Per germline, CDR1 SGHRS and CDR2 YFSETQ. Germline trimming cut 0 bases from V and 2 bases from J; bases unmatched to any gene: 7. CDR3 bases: TGCGCCAGCAGCTTGGGGGCTAGCGGGAAGTTCACAGATACGCAGTATTTT. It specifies CASSLGASGKFTDTQYF.

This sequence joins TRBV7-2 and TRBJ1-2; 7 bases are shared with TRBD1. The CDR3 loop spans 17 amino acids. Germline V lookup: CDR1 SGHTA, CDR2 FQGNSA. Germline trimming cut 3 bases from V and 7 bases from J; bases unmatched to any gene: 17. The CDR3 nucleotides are TGTGCCAGCAGCTTCCCCCACAGGGGTGCTAGCCGAGTTGGCTACACCTTC. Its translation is CASSFPHRGASRVGYTF.

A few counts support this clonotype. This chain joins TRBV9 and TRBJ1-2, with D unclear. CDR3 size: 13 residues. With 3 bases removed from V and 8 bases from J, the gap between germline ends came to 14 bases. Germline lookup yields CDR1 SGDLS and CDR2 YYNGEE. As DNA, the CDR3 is TGTGCCAGCAGCGCCCCCCCCGAAAGGGGCTACACCTTC. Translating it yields CASSAPPERGYTF.

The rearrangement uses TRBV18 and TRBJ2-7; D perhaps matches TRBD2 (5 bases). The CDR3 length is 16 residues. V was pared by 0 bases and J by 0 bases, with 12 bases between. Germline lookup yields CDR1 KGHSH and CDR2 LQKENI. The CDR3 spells CASSPPNKRDSYEQYF. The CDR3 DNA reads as TGTGCCAGCTCACCACCGAATAAACGGGACTCCTACGAGCAGTACTTC.

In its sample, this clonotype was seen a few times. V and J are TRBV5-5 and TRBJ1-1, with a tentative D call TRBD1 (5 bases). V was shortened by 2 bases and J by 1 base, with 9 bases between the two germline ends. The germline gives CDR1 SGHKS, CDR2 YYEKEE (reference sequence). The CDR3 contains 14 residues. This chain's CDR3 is CASSFRGTNTEAFF. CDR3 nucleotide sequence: TGTGCCAGCAGCTTTAGGGGCACGAACACTGAAGCTTTCTTT.

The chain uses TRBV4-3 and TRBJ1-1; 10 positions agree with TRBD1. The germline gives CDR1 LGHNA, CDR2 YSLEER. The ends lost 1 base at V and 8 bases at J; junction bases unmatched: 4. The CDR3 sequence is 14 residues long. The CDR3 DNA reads TGCGCCAGCAGCCAAGGACAGGGGGCTAGGGAAGCTTTCTTT. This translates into CASSQGQGAREAFF.

The CDR3 DNA follows: TGCAGCATGACAGGGTGGGGAAACACCATATATTTT. Translation gives CSMTGWGNTIYF. The rearrangement joins TRBV29-1 to TRBJ1-3; 7 bases map to TRBD1. Germline CDR1 SQVTM, CDR2 ANQGSEA. Trimming cost V 8 bases and J 4 bases; bases outside gene matches: 5. The CDR3 is 12 residues long.

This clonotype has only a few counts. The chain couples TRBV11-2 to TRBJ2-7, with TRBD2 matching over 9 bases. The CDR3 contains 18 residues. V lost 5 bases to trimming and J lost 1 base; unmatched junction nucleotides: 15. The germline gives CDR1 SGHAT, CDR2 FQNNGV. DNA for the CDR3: TGTGCCAGCAGCCCTAGGATGGGCGGGGGGGCGGAATCCTACGAGCAGTACTTC. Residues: CASSPRMGGGAESYEQYF.

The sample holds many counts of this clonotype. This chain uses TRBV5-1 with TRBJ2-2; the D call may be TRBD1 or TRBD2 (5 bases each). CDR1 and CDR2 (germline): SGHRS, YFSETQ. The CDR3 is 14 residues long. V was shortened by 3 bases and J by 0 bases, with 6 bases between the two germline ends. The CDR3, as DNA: TGCGCCAGCAGCTCGGGACCGAACACCGGGGAGCTGTTTTTT. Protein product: CASSSGPNTGELFF.

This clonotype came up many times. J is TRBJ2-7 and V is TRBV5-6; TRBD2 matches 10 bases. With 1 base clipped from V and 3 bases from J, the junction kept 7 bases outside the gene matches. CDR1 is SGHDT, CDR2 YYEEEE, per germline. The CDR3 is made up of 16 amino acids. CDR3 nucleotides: TGTGCCAGCAGCTTGCTAGGGACTAGCGCCCTCTACGAGCAGTACTTC. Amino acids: CASSLLGTSALYEQYF.

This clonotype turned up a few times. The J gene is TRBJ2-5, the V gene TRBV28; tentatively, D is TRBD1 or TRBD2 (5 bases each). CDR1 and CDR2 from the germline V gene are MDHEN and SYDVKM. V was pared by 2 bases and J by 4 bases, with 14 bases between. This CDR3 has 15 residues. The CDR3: CASSLDYGAGETQYF. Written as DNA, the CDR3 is TGTGCCAGCAGTTTAGATTACGGGGCGGGAGAGACCCAGTACTTC.

The CDR3 loop reads CSVADSGSYNEQFF. CDR3 nucleotides: TGCAGCGTCGCTGATAGCGGGAGCTACAATGAGCAGTTCTTC. The J gene is TRBJ2-1, the V gene TRBV29-1; 9 nucleotides align to TRBD2. The CDR3 consists of 14 residues. After removal of 6 bases from V and 3 bases from J, the junction contained 6 bases not matched to a gene. Per the germline V gene, CDR1 is SQVTM and CDR2 is ANQGSEA.

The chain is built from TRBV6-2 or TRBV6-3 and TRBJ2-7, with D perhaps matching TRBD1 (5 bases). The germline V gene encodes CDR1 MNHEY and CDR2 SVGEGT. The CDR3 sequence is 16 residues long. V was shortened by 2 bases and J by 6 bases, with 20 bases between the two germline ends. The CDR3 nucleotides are TGTGCCAGCAGTTACAACAGACAGAGCCAGAGACCCGAGCAGTACTTC. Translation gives CASSYNRQSQRPEQYF.

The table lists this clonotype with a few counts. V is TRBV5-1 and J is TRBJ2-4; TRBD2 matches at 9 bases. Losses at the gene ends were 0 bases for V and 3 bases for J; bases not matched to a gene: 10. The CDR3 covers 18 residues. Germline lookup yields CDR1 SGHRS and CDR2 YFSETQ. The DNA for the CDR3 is TGCGCCAGCAGCTTGGTGTCTAGCGGGATAGGGGTCAAAAACATTCAGTACTTC. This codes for CASSLVSSGIGVKNIQYF.

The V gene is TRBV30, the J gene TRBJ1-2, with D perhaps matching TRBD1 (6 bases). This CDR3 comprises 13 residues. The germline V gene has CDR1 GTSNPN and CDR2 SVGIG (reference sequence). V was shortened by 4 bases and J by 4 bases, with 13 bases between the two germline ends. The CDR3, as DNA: TGTGCCTGGACCTGGGGCAGGGGCTATGGCTACACCTTC. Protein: CAWTWGRGYGYTF.

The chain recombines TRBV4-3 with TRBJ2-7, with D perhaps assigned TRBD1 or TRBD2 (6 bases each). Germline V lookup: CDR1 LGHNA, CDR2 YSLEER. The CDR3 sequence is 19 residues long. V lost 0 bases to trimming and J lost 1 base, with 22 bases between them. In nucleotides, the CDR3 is TGCGCCAGCAGCCAAGAACTCCGGGGGCCCGACTTTGTATCCTACGAGCAGTACTTC. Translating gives CASSQELRGPDFVSYEQYF.

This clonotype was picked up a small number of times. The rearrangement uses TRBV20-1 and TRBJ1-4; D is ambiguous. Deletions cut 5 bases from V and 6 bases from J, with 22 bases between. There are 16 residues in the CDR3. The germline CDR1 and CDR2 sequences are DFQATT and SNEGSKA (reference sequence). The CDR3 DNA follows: TGCAGTGCTGGTAGTCCCGTGGGCTCCCCTTATGAAAAACTGTTTTTT. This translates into CSAGSPVGSPYEKLFF.

The CDR3 region is CASSELGGGNQPQHF. CDR3 coding DNA: TGTGCCAGCAGTGAACTGGGGGGAGGCAATCAGCCCCAGCATTTT. This chain connects TRBV2 to TRBJ1-5, with D maybe TRBD1 (5 bases). The germline V and J ends were trimmed by 2 bases and 2 bases, with 10 bases remaining between them. Germline V gives CDR1 SNHLY, CDR2 FYNNEI. The CDR3 totals 15 residues.

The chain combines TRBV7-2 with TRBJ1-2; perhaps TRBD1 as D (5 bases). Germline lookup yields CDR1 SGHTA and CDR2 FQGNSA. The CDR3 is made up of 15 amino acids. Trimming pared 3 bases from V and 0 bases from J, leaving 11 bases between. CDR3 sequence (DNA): TGTGCCAGCAGCTTGAGGCAGGGAGCTAACTATGGCTACACCTTC. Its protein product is CASSLRQGANYGYTF.

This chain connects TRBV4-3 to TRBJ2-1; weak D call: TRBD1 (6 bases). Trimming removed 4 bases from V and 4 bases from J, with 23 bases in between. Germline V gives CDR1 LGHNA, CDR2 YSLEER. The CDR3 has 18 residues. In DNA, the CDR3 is TGCGCCAGCAGCCCCGGAGTTGTACAGGGTAAAGGGTACAATGAGCAGTTCTTC. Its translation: CASSPGVVQGKGYNEQFF.